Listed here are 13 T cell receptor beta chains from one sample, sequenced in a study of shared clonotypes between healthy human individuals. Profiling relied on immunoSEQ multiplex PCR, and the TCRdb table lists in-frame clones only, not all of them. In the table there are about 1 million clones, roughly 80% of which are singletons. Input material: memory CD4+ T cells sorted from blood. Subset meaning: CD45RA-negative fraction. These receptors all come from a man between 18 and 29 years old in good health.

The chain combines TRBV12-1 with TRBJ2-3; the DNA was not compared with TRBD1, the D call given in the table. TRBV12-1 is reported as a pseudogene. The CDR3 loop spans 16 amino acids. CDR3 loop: CASSLGAGGDTDTQYF. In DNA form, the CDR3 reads TGTGCCAGCAGCCTAGGGGCAGGGGGAGACACAGATACGCAGTATTTT.

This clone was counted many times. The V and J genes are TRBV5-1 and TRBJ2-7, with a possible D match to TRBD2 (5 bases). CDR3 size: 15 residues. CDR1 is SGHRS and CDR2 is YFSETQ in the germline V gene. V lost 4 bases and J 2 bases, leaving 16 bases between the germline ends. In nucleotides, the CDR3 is TGCGCCAGCAGCGCGAATGGGTTTAGCGCCTACGAGCAGTACTTC. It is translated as CASSANGFSAYEQYF.

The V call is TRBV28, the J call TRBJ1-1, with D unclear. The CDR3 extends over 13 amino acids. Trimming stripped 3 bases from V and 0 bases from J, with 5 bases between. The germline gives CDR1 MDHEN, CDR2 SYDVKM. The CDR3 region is CASSFSLNTEAFF. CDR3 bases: TGTGCCAGCAGTTTCAGTTTGAACACTGAAGCTTTCTTT.

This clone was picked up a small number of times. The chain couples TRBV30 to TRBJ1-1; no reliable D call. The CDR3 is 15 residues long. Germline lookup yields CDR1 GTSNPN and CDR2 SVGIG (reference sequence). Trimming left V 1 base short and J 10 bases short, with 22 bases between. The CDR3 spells CAWSALGPPSRVAFF. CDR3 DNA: TGTGCCTGGAGTGCCCTTGGACCGCCCTCGCGTGTAGCTTTCTTT.

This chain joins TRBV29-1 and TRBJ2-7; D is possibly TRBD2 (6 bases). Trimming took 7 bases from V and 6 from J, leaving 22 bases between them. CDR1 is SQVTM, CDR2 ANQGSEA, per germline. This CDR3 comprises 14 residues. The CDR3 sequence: CSAQPGVLHLEQYF. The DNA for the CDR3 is TGCAGCGCCCAACCGGGGGTTCTTCACCTCGAGCAGTACTTC.

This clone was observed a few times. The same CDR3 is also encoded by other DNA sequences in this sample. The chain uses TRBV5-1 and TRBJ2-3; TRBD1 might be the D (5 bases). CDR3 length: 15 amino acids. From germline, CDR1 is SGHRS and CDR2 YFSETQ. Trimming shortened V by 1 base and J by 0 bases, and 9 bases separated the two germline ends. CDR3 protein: CASSLSQGSTDTQYF. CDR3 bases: TGCGCCAGCAGCTTGTCTCAGGGTAGCACAGATACGCAGTATTTT.

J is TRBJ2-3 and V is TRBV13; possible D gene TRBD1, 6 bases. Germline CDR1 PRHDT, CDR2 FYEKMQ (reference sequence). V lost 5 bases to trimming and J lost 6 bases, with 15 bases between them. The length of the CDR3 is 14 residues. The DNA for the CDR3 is TGTGCCAGCAGCCTAGACAGGTCCAGGGATACGCAGTATTTT. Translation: CASSLDRSRDTQYF.

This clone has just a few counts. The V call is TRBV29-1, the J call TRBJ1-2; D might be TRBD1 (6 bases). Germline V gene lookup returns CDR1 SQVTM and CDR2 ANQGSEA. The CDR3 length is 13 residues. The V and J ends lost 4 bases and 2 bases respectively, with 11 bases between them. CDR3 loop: CSVVRGSNYGYTF. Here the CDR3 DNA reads TGCAGCGTTGTAAGGGGGAGCAACTATGGCTACACCTTC.

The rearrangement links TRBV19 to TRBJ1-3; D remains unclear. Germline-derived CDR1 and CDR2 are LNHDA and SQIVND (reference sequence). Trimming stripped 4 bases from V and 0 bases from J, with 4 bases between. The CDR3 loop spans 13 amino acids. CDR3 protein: CASSSGSGNTIYF. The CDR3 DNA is TGTGCCAGTAGTAGCGGCTCTGGAAACACCATATATTTT.

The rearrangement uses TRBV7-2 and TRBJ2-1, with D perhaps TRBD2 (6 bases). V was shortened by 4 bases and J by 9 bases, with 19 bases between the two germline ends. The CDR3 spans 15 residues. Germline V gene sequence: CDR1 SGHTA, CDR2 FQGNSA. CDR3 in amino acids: CASSSLGLSSSEQFF. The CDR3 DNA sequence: TGTGCCAGCAGCTCCCTGGGACTCTCAAGTAGTGAGCAGTTCTTC.

The CDR3 bases are TGTGCCAGCAGTGAATTCTCTTTCCGGGGAAGCTCCTATAATTCACCCCTCCACTTT. It specifies CASSEFSFRGSSYNSPLHF. The rearrangement joins TRBV2 to TRBJ1-6; D is unresolved. Between the trimmed V and J ends, which lost 2 bases and 0 bases, there was a span of 17 bases. The CDR3 spans 19 residues. Germline CDR1 is SNHLY and CDR2 is FYNNEI.

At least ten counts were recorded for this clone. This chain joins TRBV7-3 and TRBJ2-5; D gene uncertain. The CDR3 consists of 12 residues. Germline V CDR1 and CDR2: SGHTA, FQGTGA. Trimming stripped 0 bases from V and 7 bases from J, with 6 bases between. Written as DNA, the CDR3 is TGTGCCAGCAGCTTAACCTTTGGGACCCAGTACTTC. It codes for CASSLTFGTQYF.

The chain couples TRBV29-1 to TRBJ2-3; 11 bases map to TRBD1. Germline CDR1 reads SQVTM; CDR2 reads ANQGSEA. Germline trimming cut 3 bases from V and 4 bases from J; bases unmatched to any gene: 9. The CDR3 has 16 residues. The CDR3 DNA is TGCAGCGTTGATAGAAACCGGGACAGGGGGGCAGATACGCAGTATTTT. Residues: CSVDRNRDRGADTQYF.